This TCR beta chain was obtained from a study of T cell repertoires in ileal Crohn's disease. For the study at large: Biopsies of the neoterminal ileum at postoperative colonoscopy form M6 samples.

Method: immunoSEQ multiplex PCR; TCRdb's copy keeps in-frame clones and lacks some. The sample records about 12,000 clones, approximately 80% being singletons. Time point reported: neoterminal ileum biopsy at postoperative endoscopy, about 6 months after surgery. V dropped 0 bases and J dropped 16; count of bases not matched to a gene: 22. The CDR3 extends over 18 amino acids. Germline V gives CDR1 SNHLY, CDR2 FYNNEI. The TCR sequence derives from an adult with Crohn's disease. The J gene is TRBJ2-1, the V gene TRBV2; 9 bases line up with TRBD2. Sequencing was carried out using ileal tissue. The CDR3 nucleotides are TGTGCCAGCAGTGAAGCGATAGGTGATAGCGGGGGAGAATCTCCTCACTTCTTC. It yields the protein CASSEAIGDSGGESPHFF.